A single sample gave rise to the 32 T cell receptor beta chains below, sequenced in a study of T cells in localized non-small cell lung cancer. Some clones are missing from TCRdb's copy, which holds only in-frame ones; the method was immunoSEQ multiplex PCR. The sample has about 980 clones; roughly 21% are singletons. The sample here was normal lung tissue next to the tumor, taken before any cancer treatment. These receptors came from a man aged 35 to 69 with stage III squamous cell lung carcinoma.

The chain links TRBV18 to TRBJ1-2, with TRBD1 matching 8 bases. From germline, CDR1 is KGHSH and CDR2 LQKENI. The V and J ends lost 4 bases and 6 bases, in that order; junction bases with no gene match: 10. The CDR3 covers 15 residues. CDR3 nucleotide sequence: TGTGCCAGCTCACTACAGATACAGGGGGGAGATGGCTACACCTTC. The encoded protein is CASSLQIQGGDGYTF.

V usage is TRBV9 and J usage is TRBJ1-3; D remains ambiguous. Trimming removed 5 bases at V and 4 bases at J, with 16 bases between. Germline V CDR1 and CDR2: SGDLS, YYNGEE. This CDR3 has 15 amino acids. DNA of the CDR3: TGTGCCAGCAGTGAAGCTAGGACGGCCGGAAACACCATATATTTT. Translation gives CASSEARTAGNTIYF.

V gene TRBV9 combines with J gene TRBJ2-2; TRBD1 aligns across 7 bases. The germline V gene has CDR1 SGDLS and CDR2 YYNGEE. The J segment lost 7 bases and the V segment lost 5 bases, leaving 14 bases of the junction unmatched. This CDR3 is 16 amino acids long. The CDR3, as DNA: TGTGCCAGCAGTGAAGAAGTAGGGGGCTCTGTCGGGGAGCTGTTTTTT. Its translation: CASSEEVGGSVGELFF. Combining the CDR3 with reference TRBV9 and TRBJ2-2 gives the whole variable domain DSGVTQTPKHLITATGQRVTLRCSPRSGDLSVYWYQQSLDQGLQFLIQYYNGEERAKGNILERFSAQQFPDLHSELNLSSLELGDSALYFCASSEEVGGSVGELFFGEGSRLTVL.

This clone counts as medium-sized (0.01 to 0.1%). The chain is built from TRBV11-3 and TRBJ1-1, with no clear D. CDR3 size: 14 residues. V lost 5 bases to trimming and J lost 1 base, with 11 bases between them. CDR1 and CDR2 (germline): SGHNT, YENEEA. CDR3 loop: CASSQVNGNTEAFF. In DNA form, the CDR3 reads TGTGCCAGCAGCCAAGTCAATGGGAACACTGAAGCTTTCTTT.

This clone was detected only a few times. J is TRBJ1-1 and V is TRBV29-1; perhaps TRBD1 as D (6 bases). The V end was cut by 7 bases, the J end by 3 bases, with 15 bases between. This CDR3 has 13 residues. Germline assignment: CDR1 SQVTM and CDR2 ANQGSEA. Here the CDR3 reads CSARTEGYTEAFF. CDR3 DNA: TGCAGCGCTCGGACAGAGGGGTACACTGAAGCTTTCTTT. The full variable domain, its missing parts supplied by reference TRBV29-1 and TRBJ1-1, is SAVISQKPSRDICQRGTSLTIQCQVDSQVTMMFWYRQQPGQSLTLIATANQGSEATYESGFVIDKFPISRPNLTFSTLTVSNMSPEDSSIYLCSARTEGYTEAFFGQGTRLTVV.

The sample holds a few counts of this clone. V usage is TRBV9 and J usage is TRBJ2-1; 8 bases agree with TRBD2. Germline V gene data show CDR1 as SGDLS and CDR2 as YYNGEE. V lost 1 base and J lost 5; bases outside the gene matches: 5. The CDR3 extends over 15 amino acids. The CDR3 spells CASSVSGSGNNEQFF. DNA of the CDR3: TGTGCCAGCAGCGTATCAGGTAGCGGGAACAATGAGCAGTTCTTC.

By share, this clone counts as medium-sized. V gene TRBV11-3 combines with J gene TRBJ2-1; 7 bases fit TRBD2. Germline CDR1 is SGHNT and CDR2 is YENEEA. V was pared by 4 bases and J by 10 bases, with 16 bases of the junction left unmatched. The CDR3 spans 16 residues. The CDR3 DNA sequence: TGTGCCAGCAGCTCTCTACGGACTAGGGGCGCAGAGGAGCAGTTCTTC. It encodes CASSSLRTRGAEEQFF.

Only a few counts were recorded for this clone. The chain employs TRBV6-8 and TRBJ2-3; TRBD1 aligns across 8 bases. The CDR3 loop spans 13 amino acids. The germline V gene has CDR1 MNHGY and CDR2 SAAAGT. The V gene end was trimmed by 8 bases and the J gene end by 4 bases; junction bases not matched to a gene: 5. The CDR3 reads CASERTGPDTQYF. In DNA, the CDR3 is TGTGCCAGCGAGCGGACAGGGCCAGATACGCAGTATTTT.

The chain employs TRBV29-1 and TRBJ1-1; 10 nucleotides align to TRBD1. The junction had 4 bases not matched to a gene; V was cut back by 5 bases and J by 1 base. This CDR3 is built from 14 residues. Germline-derived CDR1 and CDR2 are SQVTM and ANQGSEA. CDR3 loop: CSVRDRGWNTEAFF. Here the CDR3 DNA reads TGCAGCGTTCGGGACAGGGGATGGAACACTGAAGCTTTCTTT.

The chain is built from TRBV5-1 and TRBJ1-2, with TRBD1 matching 7 bases. Losses at the gene ends were 4 bases for V and 7 bases for J; bases not matched to a gene: 10. The CDR3 spans 14 residues. CDR1 is SGHRS and CDR2 is YFSETQ in the germline V gene. Written as DNA, the CDR3 is TGCGCCAGCAGCCCCCAGGGGGATGGTCTTGGCTACACCTTC. Translation: CASSPQGDGLGYTF.

This chain joins TRBV15 and TRBJ2-5; D gene unclear. With 3 bases removed from V and 2 bases from J, the gap between germline ends came to 13 bases. The germline V gene has CDR1 LNHNV and CDR2 YYDKDF (reference sequence). The CDR3 contains 15 residues. The CDR3 nucleotides read TGTGCCACCAGCAGGACTTTGGGCAGGCAAGAGACCCAGTACTTC. Its protein product is CATSRTLGRQETQYF.

DNA for the CDR3: TGTGCCAGCAGTGTGGGACTAGCCAACACAGATACGCAGTATTTT. It encodes CASSVGLANTDTQYF. The chain employs TRBV9 and TRBJ2-3, with 9 bases aligning to TRBD2. The V gene end was trimmed by 5 bases and the J gene end by 2 bases; junction bases not matched to a gene: 6. CDR1 and CDR2 from the germline V gene are SGDLS and YYNGEE. There are 15 residues in the CDR3.

This clone is judged hyperexpanded. One end of the junction fails to match germline, which may point to a read error. The rearrangement links TRBV6-8 to TRBJ1-5; D gene uncertain. Germline values: CDR1 MNHGY, CDR2 SAAAGT. This CDR3 spans 13 amino acids. For the CDR3, the DNA is TGTGCCATCAGTGCGGACCCAGATCAGCCCCAGCATTTT. As protein: CAISADPDQPQHF.

This clone is medium-sized within its sample. The chain employs TRBV11-3 and TRBJ1-3; D not resolved. Trimming took 2 bases from V and 1 from J, leaving 9 bases between them. Germline values: CDR1 SGHNT, CDR2 YENEEA. The CDR3 runs 15 residues. In nucleotides, the CDR3 is TGTGCCAGCAGCTTAACTGCAGGATCTGGAAACACCATATATTTT. Translating it yields CASSLTAGSGNTIYF.

By its share, this clone is medium-sized (0.01 to 0.1%). This sequence joins TRBV11-3 and TRBJ1-3; unclear D gene. Trimming took off 5 bases at V and 0 bases at J, with 11 bases between the two ends. The CDR3 is 15 residues long. Germline assignment: CDR1 SGHNT and CDR2 YENEEA. CDR3 bases: TGTGCCAGCAGCAAGACTCCTAGCTCTGGAAACACCATATATTTT. Translated, it gives CASSKTPSSGNTIYF.

The chain couples TRBV9 to TRBJ2-7; 8 nucleotides align to TRBD1. The CDR3 is made up of 14 amino acids. Germline V gene sequence: CDR1 SGDLS, CDR2 YYNGEE. Trimming cost V 5 bases and J 1 base; bases outside gene matches: 5. The CDR3 sequence is CASSEQGESYEQYF. The CDR3 region has the DNA TGTGCCAGCAGTGAACAGGGGGAATCCTACGAGCAGTACTTC.

The chain couples TRBV2 to TRBJ2-2; tentative D call: TRBD1 (6 bases). Trimming removed 3 bases from V and 4 bases from J, with 12 bases in between. The CDR3 runs to 15 residues. Germline-derived CDR1 and CDR2 are SNHLY and FYNNEI. CDR3 coding DNA: TGTGCCAGCAGTGACGGGACAAGTCGCACCGGGGAGCTGTTTTTT. Translating it yields CASSDGTSRTGELFF.

J is TRBJ2-3 and V is TRBV7-6, with TRBD2 matching over 13 bases. J gave up 2 bases and V 1 base, and 6 bases lay outside the gene matches. The CDR3 spans 18 residues. The germline CDR1 and CDR2 sequences are SGHVS and FNYEAQ. The CDR3 region has the DNA TGTGCCAGCAGCTTAGGGACTAGCGGGAGCACCCACACAGATACGCAGTATTTT. Translation gives CASSLGTSGSTHTDTQYF.

Judged by abundance, this clone is large. V and J are TRBV11-3 and TRBJ2-1, with 11 bases identical to TRBD2. This CDR3 region has 15 residues. Germline V gene sequence: CDR1 SGHNT, CDR2 YENEEA. Trimming took 5 bases from V and 3 from J; bases not matched to a gene: 3. The CDR3 DNA follows: TGTGCCAGCAGCATAACTAGCGGGAGCTACAATGAGCAGTTCTTC. Translated, it gives CASSITSGSYNEQFF.

The J gene is TRBJ2-3, the V gene TRBV18, with D unresolved. Trimming removed 5 bases at V and 5 bases at J, with 11 bases between. Germline V gives CDR1 KGHSH, CDR2 LQKENI. This CDR3 is built from 13 residues. CDR3 sequence (DNA): TGTGCCAGCTCAAACCGCCTCGGAGATACGCAGTATTTT. Protein product: CASSNRLGDTQYF. The full variable domain, completed using reference TRBV18 and TRBJ2-3, is NAGVMQNPRHLVRRRGQEARLRCSPMKGHSHVYWYRQLPEEGLKFMVYLQKENIIDESGMPKERFSAEFPKEGPSILRIQQVVRGDSAAYFCASSNRLGDTQYFGPGTRLTVL.

The sample holds a few counts of this clone. The chain combines TRBV11-3 with TRBJ2-1, with 8 bases fitting TRBD2. CDR3 length: 14 residues. Losses at the gene ends were 5 bases for V and 5 bases for J; bases not matched to a gene: 5. The germline CDR1 and CDR2 sequences are SGHNT and YENEEA. The CDR3 bases are TGTGCCAGCAGCCCCGGGACTAGGCACAATGAGCAGTTCTTC. It translates to CASSPGTRHNEQFF.

This clone was detected once. The chain joins TRBV19 to TRBJ1-5; D uncertain. There are 13 residues in the CDR3. Trimming removed 7 bases from V and 6 bases from J, with 13 bases in between. Germline CDR1 and CDR2: LNHDA and SQIVND (reference sequence). The CDR3 coding sequence is TGTGCCAGTACCCTGACCGAACGTCAGCCCCAGCATTTT. It codes for CASTLTERQPQHF.

This clone was counted only a few times. The chain recombines TRBV11-3 with TRBJ2-7; 8 positions agree with TRBD2. V trimming: 5 bases; J trimming: 3 bases; junction bases outside the gene matches: 12. This CDR3 has 16 amino acids. Germline assignment: CDR1 SGHNT and CDR2 YENEEA. CDR3 protein: CASSAGGGGAYYEQYF. The CDR3 region has the DNA TGTGCCAGCAGCGCGGGAGGTGGCGGAGCGTACTACGAGCAGTACTTC.

A few counts support this clone. This sequence joins TRBV6-8 and TRBJ1-4; the D gene is possibly TRBD1 (5 bases). V gave up 7 bases and J gave up 8 bases, with 11 bases separating them. The germline V gene has CDR1 MNHGY and CDR2 SAAAGT. CDR3 length: 12 amino acids. CDR3 nucleotides: TGTGCCAGCAAGCAGGGTTGGGAAAAACTGTTTTTT. It yields the protein CASKQGWEKLFF.

By share, this clone counts as medium-sized. The rearrangement links TRBV11-3 to TRBJ2-7; no definite D call. The V gene lost 3 bases and the J gene lost 2 bases, with 17 bases spanning the gap. CDR1 is SGHNT, CDR2 YENEEA, per germline. This CDR3 has 16 amino acids. The DNA for the CDR3 is TGTGCCAGCAGCTTGGCTATATCCTTAGCCGCCTACGAGCAGTACTTC. Amino acid sequence: CASSLAISLAAYEQYF.

This clone was recorded a few times. The chain recombines TRBV18 with TRBJ1-1; D unresolved. Germline V CDR1 and CDR2: KGHSH, LQKENI. The CDR3 contains 14 residues. V lost 3 bases, J lost 3 bases, and 11 bases lay in between. CDR3 in amino acids: CASSPYGRDTEAFF. The CDR3 bases are TGTGCCAGCTCACCTTATGGGAGGGACACTGAAGCTTTCTTT.

The chain joins TRBV6-8 to TRBJ2-6; the D gene could be TRBD1 or TRBD2 (6 bases each). Deletions cut 4 bases from V and 0 bases from J, with 19 bases between. Per the germline V gene, CDR1 is MNHGY and CDR2 is SAAAGT. There are 19 residues in the CDR3. In nucleotides, the CDR3 is TGTGCCAGCAGTTTAGGAGGAGGGGGTTTTCTCTCTGGGGCCAACGTCCTGACTTTC. The encoded protein is CASSLGGGGFLSGANVLTF.

V usage is TRBV11-3 and J usage is TRBJ2-1, with 10 nucleotides matching TRBD2. The CDR3 length is 17 residues. J lost 2 bases, V lost 3 bases, and 7 bases had no gene match. The germline CDR1 and CDR2 sequences are SGHNT and YENEEA. In DNA form, the CDR3 reads TGTGCCAGCAGCTTGGGTGAGCTAGCGGGGGCCTACAATGAGCAGTTCTTC. Amino acids: CASSLGELAGAYNEQFF.

CDR3 sequence: CASSIGAPRDTQYF. The CDR3 coding sequence is TGTGCCAGTAGTATAGGGGCACCCCGAGATACGCAGTATTTT. The chain employs TRBV19 and TRBJ2-3, with unresolved D. Trimming removed 1 base from V and 5 bases from J, with 10 bases in between. CDR3 length equals 14 residues. Germline V gives CDR1 LNHDA, CDR2 SQIVND (reference sequence).

The V and J genes are TRBV25-1 and TRBJ1-2; D is perhaps TRBD1 (6 bases). In germline, CDR1 is MGHDK, CDR2 SYGVNS. The CDR3 runs 16 residues. V was pared by 0 bases and J by 4 bases, with 15 bases between. The DNA for the CDR3 is TGTGCCAGCAGTGAATACGGCAGGGGACAAGGCTATGGCTACACCTTC. Residues: CASSEYGRGQGYGYTF.

The genes are TRBV25-1 and TRBJ1-2, with a possible D match to TRBD1 (5 bases). V lost 4 bases to trimming and J lost 8 bases, with 17 bases between them. Germline V lookup: CDR1 MGHDK, CDR2 SYGVNS. The CDR3 runs 14 residues. In DNA, the CDR3 is TGTGCCAGCAGTGGGGGGAGCTCCGGTTGGGGCTACACCTTC. Protein product: CASSGGSSGWGYTF.

J is TRBJ1-2 and V is TRBV11-3, with 9 positions matching TRBD1. Germline V gene lookup returns CDR1 SGHNT and CDR2 YENEEA. Trimming at V came to 1 base and at J to 6 bases, leaving 9 bases not matched to a gene. This CDR3 comprises 16 residues. This chain's CDR3 is CASSLGDPGTGHGYTF. The CDR3 nucleotides are TGTGCCAGCAGCTTAGGGGATCCCGGGACAGGGCATGGCTACACCTTC.